The entry that follows covers one T cell receptor (beta chain) sequence. The sample originates from a study of blood T cell repertoires in COVID-19. Study as a whole: The United States, Italy and Spain provided the acute and convalescent COVID-19 samples.

This table comes from immunoSEQ multiplex PCR, and its TCRdb copy is limited to in-frame clones, with some not included. Altogether over 120,000 clones are present, 76% being singletons, with the ten largest covering more than 3.5%. The V end was cut by 4 bases, the J end by 6 bases, with 16 bases between. CDR1 and CDR2 (germline): SGDLS, YYNGEE. CDR3 length: 14 residues. Material for sequencing was peripheral blood. This TCR was recovered from an elderly woman with active or convalescent COVID-19. V is TRBV9 and J is TRBJ1-2, with D possibly matching TRBD1 (6 bases). CDR3 nucleotide sequence: TGTGCCAGCAGCATAACACAGGGATCGGATGGCTACACCTTC. Amino acids: CASSITQGSDGYTF.